This TCR beta chain stems from a study of T cell clusters in autoimmune cytopenias. Study results and caveats: Clustering suggested that physiological T cell clusters were missing in primary autoimmune cytopenia patients.

One tube held mixed TRB-A and TRB-B primer pools for touch-down PCR. For each CDR3 protein, TCRdb gives one entry from its re-call of the multiplex PCR reads, without DNA. In all, the sample yields 10,000 to 15,000 distinct CDR3 sequences. Turning to this clonotype: Antigen: not known.

Approximately 40,000 genome equivalents of blood DNA were amplified for TRB. This CDR3 contains 15 residues. Looked up from germline, CDR1 is SGHTA and CDR2 is FQGNSA. Separately, the same data were catalogued under a study of T cell repertoires in aging, cancer and after chemotherapy. That study adds: Over several months to years, re-sampled healthy donor repertoires clearly shared clones.

The rearrangement joins TRBV7-2 to TRBJ2-1; the TCRdb D gene call, TRBD1, has no DNA to confirm it. The sequencing sample was made of peripheral blood. This TCR derives from a human donor in good health. The CDR3 reads CATDVGDRTYNEQFF.